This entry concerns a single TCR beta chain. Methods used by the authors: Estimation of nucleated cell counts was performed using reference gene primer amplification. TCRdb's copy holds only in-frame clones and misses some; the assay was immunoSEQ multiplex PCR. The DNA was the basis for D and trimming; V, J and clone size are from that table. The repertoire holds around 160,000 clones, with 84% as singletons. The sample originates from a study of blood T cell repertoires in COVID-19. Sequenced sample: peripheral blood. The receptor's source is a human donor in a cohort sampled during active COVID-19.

CDR3 residues: CASSLPTGANTGELFF. The CDR3 DNA reads TGTGCCAGCAGCCTACCCACAGGGGCGAACACCGGGGAGCTGTTTTTT. The chain recombines TRBV5-4 with TRBJ2-2, with TRBD1 matching 7 bases. This CDR3 spans 16 amino acids. V was pared by 4 bases and J by 0 bases, with 6 bases of the junction left unmatched. CDR1 is SGHNT and CDR2 is YYREEE in the germline V gene (reference sequence).